Presented here are 10 T cell receptor beta chains from one specimen sequenced in a study of cytomegalovirus exposure and HLA in healthy donors. The PCR contained 60 Vbeta and 13 Jbeta primers. Assay: immunoSEQ multiplex PCR; the TCRdb copy retains only in-frame clones and omits some. The table has over 150,000 clones, roughly 79% seen once. The sequencing sample was made of PBMCs. Receptors were obtained from a male donor in good health and CMV-seropositive.

This clone was recorded once. J is TRBJ2-5 and V is TRBV7-9, with 7 bases matching TRBD1. V was pared by 5 bases and J by 0 bases, with 12 bases of the junction left unmatched. There are 17 residues in the CDR3. Germline CDR1 and CDR2: SEHNR and FQNEAQ (reference sequence). CDR3 loop: CASSARTGHGDQETQYF. DNA of the CDR3: TGTGCCAGCAGCGCCAGGACAGGCCACGGGGACCAAGAGACCCAGTACTTC.

The rearrangement links TRBV2 to TRBJ2-5; 11 bases fit TRBD2. The CDR3 consists of 13 residues. V lost 9 bases and J lost 1; bases outside the gene matches: 1. Germline CDR1 reads SNHLY; CDR2 reads FYNNEI. The CDR3 nucleotides read TGTGCCAGAGGACTAGCGGGCCAAGAGACCCAGTACTTC. It codes for CARGLAGQETQYF.

This chain links TRBV4-3 with TRBJ2-7; TRBD1 might be the D (5 bases). V was shortened by 1 base and J by 2 bases, with 12 bases between the two germline ends. The germline CDR1 and CDR2 sequences are LGHNA and YSLEER. The CDR3 totals 15 residues. CDR3 sequence reads: CASSQGQGTAYEQYF. The CDR3 nucleotides are TGCGCCAGCAGCCAAGGGCAGGGAACGGCCTACGAGCAGTACTTC.

This chain uses TRBV28 with TRBJ2-4; 8 nucleotides align to TRBD1. The CDR3 runs 15 residues. The germline V gene encodes CDR1 MDHEN and CDR2 SYDVKM. Trimming cost V 1 base and J 6 bases; bases outside gene matches: 5. The CDR3 DNA is TGTGCCAGCAGTTTATCAGTAACAGGGGGAAACATTCAGTACTTC. It encodes CASSLSVTGGNIQYF.

This chain uses TRBV6-1 with TRBJ1-2, with a tentative D call TRBD1 (5 bases). The germline V gene has CDR1 MNHNS and CDR2 SASEGT. This CDR3 has 13 amino acids. Trimming removed 2 bases from V and 7 bases from J, with 11 bases in between. CDR3 nucleotide sequence: TGTGCCAGCAGTGAAATAACAGGCGTTGGCTACACCTTC. This encodes CASSEITGVGYTF.

The genes are TRBV29-1 and TRBJ2-7; 8 positions agree with TRBD1. This CDR3 region has 15 residues. Germline-derived CDR1 and CDR2 are SQVTM and ANQGSEA. Losses at the gene ends were 2 bases for V and 1 base for J; bases not matched to a gene: 7. In nucleotides, the CDR3 is TGCAGCGTTGAATTGGGGCAGGGGGCATCCTACGAGCAGTACTTC. Translated, it gives CSVELGQGASYEQYF.

This clone was seen a few times. The rearrangement joins TRBV5-6 to TRBJ2-7; D might be TRBD2 (6 bases). Trimming shortened V by 6 bases and J by 4 bases, and 17 bases separated the two germline ends. This CDR3 has 14 amino acids. Germline V gives CDR1 SGHDT, CDR2 YYEEEE. CDR3 region: CASMGLEGLYEQYF. As DNA, the CDR3 is TGTGCCAGCATGGGCCTGGAGGGGCTGTACGAGCAGTACTTC.

This clone was picked up one time. The genes are TRBV23-1 and TRBJ1-2; D ambiguous. TRBV23-1 qualifies as an ORF whose function is uncertain. The CDR3 length is 14 residues. V lost 1 base and J 2 bases, leaving 8 bases between the germline ends. CDR3 amino acids: CASSQFPANYGYTF. Written as DNA, the CDR3 is TGCGCCAGCAGTCAATTTCCAGCGAACTATGGCTACACCTTC.

V is TRBV29-1 and J is TRBJ2-2, with TRBD1 identical over 12 bases. This CDR3 has 16 amino acids. J lost 6 bases, V lost 5 bases, and 10 bases had no gene match. Per germline, CDR1 SQVTM and CDR2 ANQGSEA. The CDR3 DNA follows: TGCAGCGTTCGTGAGTCGGGACAGGGGGCGGCCGGGGAGCTGTTTTTT. As protein: CSVRESGQGAAGELFF.

The J gene is TRBJ2-3, the V gene TRBV2, with no clear D. The CDR3 runs 13 residues. Per germline, CDR1 SNHLY and CDR2 FYNNEI. Trimming took 6 bases from V and 5 from J, leaving 12 bases between them. In DNA form, the CDR3 reads TGTGCCAGCAGCCGGTCCGAGGTAGATACGCAGTATTTT. Protein: CASSRSEVDTQYF.